This T cell receptor beta chain was profiled in a study of Graves' ophthalmopathy and Graves' hyperthyroidism. V lost 0 bases and J lost 4, with 16 bases in between. The CDR3 runs 16 residues. Per germline, CDR1 SNHLY and CDR2 FYNNEI. Scientists amplified the TCR beta CDR3 regions from RNA transcripts. First-round RT-PCR with HTBI primers preceded a second-round multiplex PCR. TCRdb used MiXCR to reprocess the multiplex PCR reads, holding one entry per CDR3 protein. The table shows a few hundred thousand distinct CDR3 sequences, with 39% occurring only once. The authors diagnosed from clinical symptoms, serum thyroxine, TRAb, thyroid ultrasound and orbital computed tomography. The study, taken as a whole, reports: Ophthalmopathy was separated from stable hyperthyroidism by a 13-signature model with approximately 91% sensitivity and 65% to 82% specificity.

This clonotype has ten or more counts. The antigen is unknown. The chain has TRBV2 and TRBJ2-7; a weak D match, TRBD1 (5 bases). Sequencing was done on a sample of peripheral blood or thyroid tissue (not recorded which). The TCR originated in an adult man with Graves' hyperthyroidism. The CDR3 reads CASSEALGASGYEQYF. In nucleotides, the CDR3 is TGTGCCAGCAGTGAAGCGCTAGGGGCCTCGGGTTACGAGCAGTACTTC.